The present TCR beta chain was sequenced within a study of T cells in Graves' hyperthyroidism and ophthalmopathy. This clonotype was counted only a few times. Its antigen remains unknown. Lactation, pregnancy, other autoimmune disease or uncontrolled infection excluded patients. RNA transcripts yielded amplified TCR beta CDR3 regions. In the first-round RT-PCR of the TCR CDR3, the HTBI primer set was used. Using its own MiXCR run on the multiplex PCR reads, TCRdb lists one record per CDR3 protein. The sample carries hundreds of thousands of distinct CDR3 sequences, approximately 15% recorded once. CDR1 is LGHDT and CDR2 is YNNKEL in the germline V gene (reference sequence). This CDR3 is built from 18 residues. V lost 2 bases to trimming and J lost 1 base, with 18 bases between them. The study, taken as a whole, reports: Blood samples included most of the expanded thyroid clonotypes exceeding 0.001. Ophthalmopathy was separated from stable hyperthyroidism by a 13 V-J model.

The clonotype originates from a woman between 40 and 50 years old with Graves' ophthalmopathy. The V gene is TRBV3-1, the J gene TRBJ2-4, with D perhaps given as TRBD1 or TRBD2 (5 bases each). Specimen: blood. The CDR3 coding sequence is TGTGCCAGCAGCCAACAGCACGGGACCCCTGGGGCCAAAAACATTCAGTACTTC. It encodes CASSQQHGTPGAKNIQYF.